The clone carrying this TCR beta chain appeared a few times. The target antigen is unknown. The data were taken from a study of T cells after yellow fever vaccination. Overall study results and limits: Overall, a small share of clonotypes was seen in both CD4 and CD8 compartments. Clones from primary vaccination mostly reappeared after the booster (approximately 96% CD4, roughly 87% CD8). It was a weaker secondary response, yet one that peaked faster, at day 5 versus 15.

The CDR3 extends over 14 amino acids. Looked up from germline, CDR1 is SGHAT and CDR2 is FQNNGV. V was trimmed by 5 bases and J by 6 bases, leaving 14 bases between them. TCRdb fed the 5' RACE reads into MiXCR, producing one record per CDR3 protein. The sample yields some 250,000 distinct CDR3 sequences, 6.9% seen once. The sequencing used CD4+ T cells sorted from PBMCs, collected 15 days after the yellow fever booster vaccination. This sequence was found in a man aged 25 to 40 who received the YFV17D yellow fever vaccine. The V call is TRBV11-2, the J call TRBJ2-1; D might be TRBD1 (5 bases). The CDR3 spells CASSPPGPINEQFF. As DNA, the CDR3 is TGTGCCAGCAGCCCACCAGGGCCCATCAATGAGCAGTTCTTC.